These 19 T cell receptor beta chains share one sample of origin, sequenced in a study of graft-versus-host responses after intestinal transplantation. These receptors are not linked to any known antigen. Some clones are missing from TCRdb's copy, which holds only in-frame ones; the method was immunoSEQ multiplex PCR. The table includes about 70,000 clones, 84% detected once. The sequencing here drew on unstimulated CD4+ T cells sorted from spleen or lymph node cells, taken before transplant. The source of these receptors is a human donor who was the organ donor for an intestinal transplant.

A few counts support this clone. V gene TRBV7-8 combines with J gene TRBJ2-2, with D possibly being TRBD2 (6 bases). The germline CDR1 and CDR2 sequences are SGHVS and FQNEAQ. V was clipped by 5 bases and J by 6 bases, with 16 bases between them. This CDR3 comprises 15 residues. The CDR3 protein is CASSTLREAAGELFF. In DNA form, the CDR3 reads TGTGCCAGCAGCACCTTGAGGGAGGCGGCCGGGGAGCTGTTTTTT.

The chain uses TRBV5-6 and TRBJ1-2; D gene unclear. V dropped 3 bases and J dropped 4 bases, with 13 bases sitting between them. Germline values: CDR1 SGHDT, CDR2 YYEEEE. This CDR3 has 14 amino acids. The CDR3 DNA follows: TGTGCCAGCAGCTACGTATCGGGATTCTATGGCTACACCTTC. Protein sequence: CASSYVSGFYGYTF.

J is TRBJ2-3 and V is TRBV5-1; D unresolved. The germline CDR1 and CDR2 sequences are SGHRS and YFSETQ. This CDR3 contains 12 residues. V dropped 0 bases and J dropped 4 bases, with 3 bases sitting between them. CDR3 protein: CASSLASDTQYF. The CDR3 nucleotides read TGCGCCAGCAGCTTGGCCTCAGATACGCAGTATTTT.

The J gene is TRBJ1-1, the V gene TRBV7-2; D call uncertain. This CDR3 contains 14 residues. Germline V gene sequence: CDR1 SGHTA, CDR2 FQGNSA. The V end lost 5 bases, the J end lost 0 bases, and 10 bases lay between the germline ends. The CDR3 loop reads CASSPEIMNTEAFF. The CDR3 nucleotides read TGTGCCAGCAGCCCCGAGATTATGAACACTGAAGCTTTCTTT.

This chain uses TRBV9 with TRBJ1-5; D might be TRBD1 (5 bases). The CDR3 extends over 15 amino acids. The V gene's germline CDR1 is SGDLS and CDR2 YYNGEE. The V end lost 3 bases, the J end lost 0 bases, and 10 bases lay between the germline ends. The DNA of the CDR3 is TGTGCCAGCAGCGCTGGCACAGGTAGCAATCAGCCCCAGCATTTT. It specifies CASSAGTGSNQPQHF.

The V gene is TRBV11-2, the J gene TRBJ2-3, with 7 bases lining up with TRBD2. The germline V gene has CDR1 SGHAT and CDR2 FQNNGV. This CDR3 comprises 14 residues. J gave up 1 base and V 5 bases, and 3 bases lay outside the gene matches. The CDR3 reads CASSSRGGTDTQYF. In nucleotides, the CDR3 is TGTGCCAGCAGCAGTCGGGGGGGCACAGATACGCAGTATTTT.

The CDR3 DNA is TGCGCCAGCCCCTCGAAAGTACGAGGGGGATACGAGCAGTACGTC. The encoded protein is CASPSKVRGGYEQYV. This rearrangement joins TRBV5-1 to TRBJ2-7, with a possible D match to TRBD1 (6 bases). V was cut by 7 bases and J by 4 bases, with 21 bases left in between. The CDR3 has 15 residues. Germline lookup yields CDR1 SGHRS and CDR2 YFSETQ.

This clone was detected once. For the CDR3, the DNA is TGTGCCAGCAGTGAAAGTCAGTTAAACACCATATATTTT. Protein product: CASSESQLNTIYF. V is TRBV2 and J is TRBJ1-3; D is uncertain. Trimming took off 2 bases at V and 6 bases at J, with 8 bases between the two ends. Germline CDR1 reads SNHLY; CDR2 reads FYNNEI. This CDR3 has 13 residues. Combining the CDR3 with reference TRBV2 and TRBJ1-3 gives the whole variable domain EPEVTQTPSHQVTQMGQEVILRCVPISNHLYFYWYRQILGQKVEFLVSFYNNEISEKSEIFDDQFSVERPDGSNFTLKIRSTKLEDSAMYFCASSESQLNTIYFGEGSWLTVV.

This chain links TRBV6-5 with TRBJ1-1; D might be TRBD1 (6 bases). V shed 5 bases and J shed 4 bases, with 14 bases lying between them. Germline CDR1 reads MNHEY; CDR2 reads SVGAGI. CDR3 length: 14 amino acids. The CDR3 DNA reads TGTGCCAGCAGTAGCAACAGGGCCTCCACTGAAGCTTTCTTT. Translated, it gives CASSSNRASTEAFF.

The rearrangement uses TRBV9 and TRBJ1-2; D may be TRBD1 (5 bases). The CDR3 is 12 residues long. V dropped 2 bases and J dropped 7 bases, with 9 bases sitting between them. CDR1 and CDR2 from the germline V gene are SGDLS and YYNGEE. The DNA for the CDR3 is TGTGCCAGCAGCGTCGGGCAGGGTGGCTACACCTTC. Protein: CASSVGQGGYTF.

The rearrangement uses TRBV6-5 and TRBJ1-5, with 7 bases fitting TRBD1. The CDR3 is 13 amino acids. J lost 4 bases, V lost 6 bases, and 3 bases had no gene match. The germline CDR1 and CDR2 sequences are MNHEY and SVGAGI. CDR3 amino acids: CASRGTANQPQHF. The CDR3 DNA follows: TGTGCCAGCAGGGGGACAGCAAATCAGCCCCAGCATTTT.

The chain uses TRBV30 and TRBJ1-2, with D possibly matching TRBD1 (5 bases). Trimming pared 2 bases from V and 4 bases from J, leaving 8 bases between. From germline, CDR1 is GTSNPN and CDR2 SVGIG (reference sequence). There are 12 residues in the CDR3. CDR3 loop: CAWSLRAYGYTF. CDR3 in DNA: TGTGCCTGGAGTCTCAGGGCCTATGGCTACACCTTC.

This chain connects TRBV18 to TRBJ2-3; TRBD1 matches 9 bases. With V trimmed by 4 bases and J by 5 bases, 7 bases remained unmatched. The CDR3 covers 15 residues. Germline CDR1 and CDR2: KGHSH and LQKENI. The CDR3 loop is CASSLKQGAGDTQYF. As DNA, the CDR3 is TGTGCCAGCTCACTAAAACAGGGGGCGGGAGATACGCAGTATTTT. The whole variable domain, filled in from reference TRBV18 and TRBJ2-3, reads NAGVMQNPRHLVRRRGQEARLRCSPMKGHSHVYWYRQLPEEGLKFMVYLQKENIIDESGMPKERFSAEFPKEGPSILRIQQVVRGDSAAYFCASSLKQGAGDTQYFGPGTRLTVL.

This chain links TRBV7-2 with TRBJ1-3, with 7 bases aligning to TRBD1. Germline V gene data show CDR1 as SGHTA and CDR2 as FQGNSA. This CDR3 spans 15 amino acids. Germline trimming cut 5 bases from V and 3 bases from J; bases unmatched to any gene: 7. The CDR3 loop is CASSKDRAGGNTIYF. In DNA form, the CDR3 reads TGTGCCAGCAGCAAAGACAGGGCAGGTGGAAACACCATATATTTT.

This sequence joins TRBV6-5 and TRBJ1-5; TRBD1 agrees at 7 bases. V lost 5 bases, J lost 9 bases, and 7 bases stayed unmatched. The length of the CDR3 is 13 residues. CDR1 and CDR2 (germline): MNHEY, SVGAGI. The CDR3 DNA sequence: TGTGCCAGCAGTCAGGACAGGAGGCTGCCCCAGCATTTT. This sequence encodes CASSQDRRLPQHF.

The CDR3 sequence: CASSVTGQPYNEQFF. The CDR3, as DNA: TGTGCCAGCAGCGTAACGGGACAGCCTTACAATGAGCAGTTCTTC. The chain recombines TRBV9 with TRBJ2-1, with TRBD1 identical over 7 bases. V shed 1 base, J shed 4 bases, and the junction held 5 bases outside the gene matches. CDR1 is SGDLS, CDR2 YYNGEE, per germline. CDR3 length: 15 amino acids.

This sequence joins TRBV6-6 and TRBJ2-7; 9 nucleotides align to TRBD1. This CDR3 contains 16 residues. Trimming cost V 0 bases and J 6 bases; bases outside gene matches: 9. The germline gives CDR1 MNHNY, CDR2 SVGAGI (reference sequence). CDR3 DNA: TGTGCCAGCAGTTACTCGAGGGACAGGGTATCTCGCGAGCAGTACGTC. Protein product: CASSYSRDRVSREQYV.

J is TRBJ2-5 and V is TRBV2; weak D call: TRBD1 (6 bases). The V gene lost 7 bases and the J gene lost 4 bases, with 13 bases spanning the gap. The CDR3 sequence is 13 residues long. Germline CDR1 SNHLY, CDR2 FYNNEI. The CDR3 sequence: CASTDIRGETQYF. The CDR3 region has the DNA TGTGCCAGCACCGATATCAGGGGAGAGACCCAGTACTTC. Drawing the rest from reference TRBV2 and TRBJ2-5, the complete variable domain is EPEVTQTPSHQVTQMGQEVILRCVPISNHLYFYWYRQILGQKVEFLVSFYNNEISEKSEIFDDQFSVERPDGSNFTLKIRSTKLEDSAMYFCASTDIRGETQYFGPGTRLLVL.

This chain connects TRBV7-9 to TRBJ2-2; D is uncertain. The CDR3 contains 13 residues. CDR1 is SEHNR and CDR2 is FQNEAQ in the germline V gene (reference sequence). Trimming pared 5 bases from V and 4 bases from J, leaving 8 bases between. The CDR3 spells CASSQKSTGELFF. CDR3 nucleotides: TGTGCCAGCAGCCAGAAAAGCACCGGGGAGCTGTTTTTT.